The 18 T cell receptor beta chains below come from one sample, sequenced in a study of blood T cell repertoires in COVID-19. Clones were sequenced by immunoSEQ multiplex PCR, and TCRdb holds only the in-frame ones, with some missing. The sample comprises a few hundred thousand clones, roughly 90% of which are singletons, and 2.1% rests with the top ten. The sequencing sample was made of peripheral blood. The receptor set was obtained from a woman aged 55-69 years with COVID-19, enrolled during active disease.

CDR3 loop: CASSQLAGEETQYF. The CDR3 nucleotides are TGTGCCAGCAGCCAGCTAGCGGGTGAAGAGACCCAGTACTTC. The rearrangement joins TRBV3-1 (or the pseudogene TRBV3-2) to TRBJ2-5, with TRBD2 matching 8 bases. Germline lookup yields CDR1 LGHDT and CDR2 YNNKEL (reference sequence). The J segment lost 3 bases and the V segment lost 3 bases, leaving 3 bases of the junction unmatched. There are 14 residues in the CDR3.

The V gene is TRBV5-1, the J gene TRBJ2-1, with TRBD2 as a possible D gene (6 bases). This CDR3 is built from 15 residues. The germline CDR1 and CDR2 sequences are SGHRS and YFSETQ. Trimming cost V 1 base and J 8 bases, with 16 bases left between them. The CDR3 spells CASSLIPGAHDEQFF. CDR3 in DNA: TGCGCCAGCAGCTTGATCCCGGGAGCACACGATGAGCAGTTCTTC.

This chain links TRBV2 with TRBJ1-1, with D perhaps TRBD1 (5 bases). Germline V lookup: CDR1 SNHLY, CDR2 FYNNEI. Trimming shortened V by 7 bases and J by 1 base, and 13 bases separated the two germline ends. This CDR3 comprises 14 residues. This chain's CDR3 is CASIKRGRNTEAFF. Written as DNA, the CDR3 is TGTGCCAGCATAAAACGGGGGAGGAACACTGAAGCTTTCTTT.

The chain couples TRBV4-2 to TRBJ2-7; D uncertain. With 2 bases removed from V and 2 bases from J, the gap between germline ends came to 13 bases. Looked up from germline, CDR1 is LGHNA and CDR2 is YNFKEQ. The CDR3 is 15 residues long. CDR3 nucleotide sequence: TGTGCCAGCAGCCAAAGTCGGAGCCTTGCCTACGAGCAGTACTTC. Its protein is CASSQSRSLAYEQYF.

The V gene is TRBV6-2 or TRBV6-3, the J gene TRBJ2-7; TRBD2 aligns across 12 bases. The CDR3 covers 15 residues. Germline CDR1 MNHEY, CDR2 SVGEGT. Losses at the gene ends were 4 bases for V and 0 bases for J; bases not matched to a gene: 1. The CDR3, as DNA: TGTGCCAGCAGTTTACTAGCGGGGGGCTCCTACGAGCAGTACTTC. It codes for CASSLLAGGSYEQYF.

This rearrangement joins TRBV19 to TRBJ1-5, with 9 bases matching TRBD1. Losses at the gene ends were 2 bases for V and 5 bases for J; bases not matched to a gene: 4. CDR3 length: 15 amino acids. Germline values: CDR1 LNHDA, CDR2 SQIVND (reference sequence). The CDR3 protein is CASSINRGQDQPQHF. The CDR3 nucleotides read TGTGCCAGTAGTATAAACAGGGGGCAGGATCAGCCCCAGCATTTT.

This sequence joins TRBV9 and TRBJ2-1; TRBD1 agrees at 7 bases. Trimming cost V 0 bases and J 0 bases; bases outside gene matches: 21. The V gene's germline CDR1 is SGDLS and CDR2 YYNGEE. CDR3 length: 22 residues. The CDR3 coding sequence is TGTGCCAGCAGCGTAGAGGGAAAAACCGGGACAGTTTCCTCCAGCTCCTACAATGAGCAGTTCTTC. This gives the protein CASSVEGKTGTVSSSSYNEQFF.

The chain recombines TRBV6-2 or TRBV6-3 with TRBJ1-5, with D unresolved. V was cut by 6 bases and J by 5 bases, with 8 bases left in between. This CDR3 has 12 amino acids. Germline lookup yields CDR1 MNHEY and CDR2 SVGEGT. The CDR3: CASRYRDQPQHF. Here the CDR3 DNA reads TGTGCCAGCAGATACAGAGATCAGCCCCAGCATTTT.

The CDR3 nucleotides are TGCGCCAGCAGCCAGCCCGGACAGGGTTTCTCTGGCTACACCTTC. It encodes CASSQPGQGFSGYTF. This sequence joins TRBV4-1 and TRBJ1-2; 8 nucleotides align to TRBD1. The CDR3 has 15 residues. CDR1 is MGHRA, CDR2 YSYEKL, per germline. V lost 3 bases, J lost 7 bases, and 10 bases stayed unmatched.

V usage is TRBV7-3 and J usage is TRBJ2-3; 10 bases line up with TRBD2. The trim removed 2 bases at V and 3 bases at J, leaving 5 bases unmatched. The CDR3 is 16 residues long. CDR1 and CDR2 (germline): SGHTA, FQGTGA. The CDR3 DNA is TGTGCCAGCAGCTTACAGGGAGCGGGGGGGACAGATACGCAGTATTTT. Amino acids: CASSLQGAGGTDTQYF.

The chain is built from TRBV4-3 and TRBJ1-4; D gene uncertain. The CDR3 has 15 amino acids. The germline V gene encodes CDR1 LGHNA and CDR2 YSLEER. Trimming stripped 0 bases from V and 8 bases from J, with 13 bases between. DNA of the CDR3: TGCGCCAGCAGCCAAGAGGGCCCCAGGCAGGAAAAACTGTTTTTT. This codes for CASSQEGPRQEKLFF.

This chain joins TRBV5-1 and TRBJ2-5; a weak D match, TRBD1 (6 bases). This CDR3 has 15 amino acids. Germline values: CDR1 SGHRS, CDR2 YFSETQ. V was shortened by 5 bases and J by 3 bases, with 17 bases between the two germline ends. The CDR3: CASSPQPGDEETQYF. The CDR3 DNA sequence: TGCGCCAGCAGTCCACAGCCAGGGGATGAAGAGACCCAGTACTTC.

The chain uses TRBV18 and TRBJ2-5, with 8 bases aligning to TRBD1. CDR3 length equals 15 residues. The germline CDR1 and CDR2 sequences are KGHSH and LQKENI. Losses at the gene ends were 4 bases for V and 4 bases for J; bases not matched to a gene: 8. The CDR3 sequence is CASSLNRGSRETQYF. In nucleotides, the CDR3 is TGTGCCAGCTCACTCAACAGGGGGAGTCGAGAGACCCAGTACTTC. Full variable domain (outside the CDR3, taken from reference TRBV18 and TRBJ2-5): NAGVMQNPRHLVRRRGQEARLRCSPMKGHSHVYWYRQLPEEGLKFMVYLQKENIIDESGMPKERFSAEFPKEGPSILRIQQVVRGDSAAYFCASSLNRGSRETQYFGPGTRLLVL.

The chain links TRBV7-8 to TRBJ1-1; the D gene is possibly TRBD1 (6 bases). This CDR3 is 16 amino acids long. Trimming pared 5 bases from V and 0 bases from J, leaving 16 bases between. Germline CDR1 and CDR2: SGHVS and FQNEAQ. In nucleotides, the CDR3 is TGTGCCAGCAGCGGGGTACAGGGCCTTATGAACACTGAAGCTTTCTTT. Protein: CASSGVQGLMNTEAFF.

The V and J genes are TRBV5-5 and TRBJ1-6; D is ambiguous. The CDR3 runs 15 residues. From germline, CDR1 is SGHKS and CDR2 YYEKEE (reference sequence). V lost 4 bases and J lost 0, with 8 bases in between. The DNA of the CDR3 is TGTGCCAGCAGCGCGGTAGGCTCCTATAATTCACCCCTCCACTTT. Translating it yields CASSAVGSYNSPLHF.

In this sample, this clone turned up many times. CDR3 sequence reads: CASSPRTGGIPEAFF. CDR3 DNA: TGTGCCAGCAGCCCTAGGACAGGGGGCATCCCTGAAGCTTTCTTT. This sequence joins TRBV3-1 (or the pseudogene TRBV3-2) and TRBJ1-1; 11 bases are a match to TRBD1. Germline V gene data show CDR1 as LGHDT and CDR2 as YNNKEL (reference sequence). With 4 bases clipped from V and 6 bases from J, the junction kept 7 bases outside the gene matches. This CDR3 is 15 amino acids long.

The chain recombines TRBV5-1 with TRBJ2-3; the D gene is possibly TRBD2 (6 bases). Germline-derived CDR1 and CDR2 are SGHRS and YFSETQ. The CDR3 runs 14 residues. V was trimmed by 4 bases and J by 0 bases, leaving 9 bases between them. CDR3 DNA: TGCGCCAGCAGCCGCGGGACTAGCACAGATACGCAGTATTTT. Amino acid sequence: CASSRGTSTDTQYF.

The V call is TRBV29-1, the J call TRBJ2-7; D is perhaps TRBD1 (5 bases). Trimming took off 3 bases at V and 2 bases at J, with 14 bases between the two ends. CDR3 length: 14 amino acids. The V gene's germline CDR1 is SQVTM and CDR2 ANQGSEA. The CDR3: CSVEEGDSPYEQYF. The CDR3 nucleotides are TGCAGCGTTGAGGAAGGGGATAGCCCCTACGAGCAGTACTTC.